Sequencing of this T cell receptor (beta chain) was carried out in a study of cytomegalovirus exposure and HLA in healthy donors. Overall study: Findings of an earlier analysis included about 120 million unique TCR beta sequences from roughly 200 million T cells.

Whole-study results and caveats: Cytomegalovirus association was listed for about 160 TCR beta chains. In an earlier analysis, most TCR beta V segments were productive about 87% or about 30% of the time.

Primers for the PCR totalled 60 Vbeta and 13 Jbeta. Sequencing used immunoSEQ multiplex PCR; TCRdb keeps in-frame clones, though not all of them. Counted here are some 99,000 clones, roughly 70% occurring once; the ten biggest clones make up 1.5% to 2%. About this clone: Its specificity is not known.

Specimen: PBMCs. The receptor comes from a male donor in good health and CMV-seronegative.

The CDR3 is CASSPAQGAGETQYF. The CDR3 DNA sequence: TGCGCCAGCAGCCCAGCGCAGGGGGCTGGAGAGACCCAGTACTTC. The genes are TRBV5-1 and TRBJ2-5; 8 nucleotides agree with TRBD1. CDR1 and CDR2 (germline): SGHRS, YFSETQ. CDR3 length equals 15 residues. Trimming removed 4 bases from V and 4 bases from J; junction bases left unmatched: 9.